A selection of T cell receptor beta chains follows, all from one sample in a study of blood T cell repertoires in COVID-19. Clones were read by immunoSEQ multiplex PCR, and TCRdb kept only the in-frame ones, dropping some. The sample consists of around 130,000 clones, about 80% of them appearing once. The sample consisted of PBMCs or T cells enriched from blood (not recorded which). Source of these receptors: a man in his forties with acute COVID-19. CDR3s include the opening cysteine and the closing phenylalanine or tryptophan. The order of the fields is J gene, clone size, D gene, V gene, CDR3 DNA, CDR3 protein. A D gene is named only where the DNA matches it firmly. Rows give clone size only sometimes, using once, few, many, or a class for an expanded clone.

j_gene: TRBJ1-3
abundance: -
d_gene: TRBD1
v_gene: TRBV6-5
CDR3nt: TGTGCCAGCAGTCCCCAGGGGGGTTCAGGAAACACCATATATTTT
CDR3aa: CASSPQGGSGNTIYF

j_gene: TRBJ1-1
abundance: -
d_gene: -
v_gene: TRBV28
CDR3nt: TGTGCCAGCAGTTCACGACGGGGAGACCTGAACACTGAAGCTTTCTTT
CDR3aa: CASSSRRGDLNTEAFF

j_gene: TRBJ2-5
abundance: -
d_gene: TRBD2
v_gene: TRBV3-1/TRBV3-2
CDR3nt: TGTGCCAGCAGCCACCACCAGCGGGGGGGCCAGGAGACCCAGTACTTC
CDR3aa: CASSHHQRGGQETQYF

j_gene: TRBJ1-6
abundance: -
d_gene: TRBD1
v_gene: TRBV28
CDR3nt: TGTGCCAGCAGTCATGGGACAGCAAGCAGGTCACCCCTCCACTTT
CDR3aa: CASSHGTASRSPLHF

j_gene: TRBJ1-2
abundance: -
d_gene: -
v_gene: TRBV9
CDR3nt: TGTGCCAGCAGCGTATCAAGTCAGGGGAACGGCTACACCTTC
CDR3aa: CASSVSSQGNGYTF

j_gene: TRBJ2-3
abundance: -
d_gene: TRBD2
v_gene: TRBV9
CDR3nt: TGTGCCAGCAGCGTGGGGACTAGCGGGAGGAGAGATACGCAGTATTTT
CDR3aa: CASSVGTSGRRDTQYF

j_gene: TRBJ2-7
abundance: -
d_gene: -
v_gene: TRBV20-1
CDR3nt: TGCAGTGCCCTGAGCTCCTACGAGCAGTACTTC
CDR3aa: CSALSSYEQYF

j_gene: TRBJ1-2
abundance: -
d_gene: TRBD1
v_gene: TRBV30
CDR3nt: TGTGCCTGGAGTACGACAGGGTATGGCTACACCTTC
CDR3aa: CAWSTTGYGYTF

j_gene: TRBJ2-1
abundance: -
d_gene: TRBD2
v_gene: TRBV27
CDR3nt: TGTGCCAGCAGTTCTCATTGGACTAGCGGGAGACACAATGAGCAGTTCTTC
CDR3aa: CASSSHWTSGRHNEQFF

j_gene: TRBJ1-1
abundance: few
d_gene: -
v_gene: TRBV9
CDR3nt: TGTGCCAGCAGCGGACAATTGAACACTGAAGCTTTCTTT
CDR3aa: CASSGQLNTEAFF

j_gene: TRBJ1-6
abundance: -
d_gene: -
v_gene: TRBV10-3
CDR3nt: TGTGCCATCAGGCAGGGACCGGAGGGTTTTACACCCCTCCACTTT
CDR3aa: CAIRQGPEGFTPLHF

j_gene: TRBJ1-2
abundance: -
d_gene: TRBD1
v_gene: TRBV7-9
CDR3nt: TGTGCCAGCAGCTTAGGACAGGGACCCTATGGCTACACCTTC
CDR3aa: CASSLGQGPYGYTF

j_gene: TRBJ2-7
abundance: -
d_gene: -
v_gene: TRBV20-1
CDR3nt: TGCAGTGCTAGTAGAGAGGGCGGCGAGCAGTACTTC
CDR3aa: CSASREGGEQYF

j_gene: TRBJ2-1
abundance: -
d_gene: TRBD2
v_gene: TRBV28
CDR3nt: TGTGCCAGCAGATTGACTAGCGGGATTAATGAGCAGTTCTTC
CDR3aa: CASRLTSGINEQFF

j_gene: TRBJ2-5
abundance: -
d_gene: TRBD1
v_gene: TRBV18
CDR3nt: TGTGCCAGCTCACCTCTGGGGACAGGAAGCCAAGAGACCCAGTACTTC
CDR3aa: CASSPLGTGSQETQYF

j_gene: TRBJ1-3
abundance: few
d_gene: -
v_gene: TRBV24-1
CDR3nt: TGTGCCACAGACACGACAGGTCCCCGTAGGCTCTCTGGAAACACCATATATTTT
CDR3aa: CATDTTGPRRLSGNTIYF

j_gene: TRBJ2-1
abundance: -
d_gene: -
v_gene: TRBV19
CDR3nt: TGTGCCAGTAGCCCCGGGACTTACAATGAGCAGTTCTTC
CDR3aa: CASSPGTYNEQFF

j_gene: TRBJ2-1
abundance: once
d_gene: TRBD2
v_gene: TRBV5-1
CDR3nt: TGCGCCAGCAGCTTGGGTGGGACTAGCGGGGTAGGTGAGCAGTTCTTC
CDR3aa: CASSLGGTSGVGEQFF

j_gene: TRBJ2-1
abundance: -
d_gene: TRBD2
v_gene: TRBV30
CDR3nt: TGTGCCTGGTGGGGGGGGAGCAATGAGCAGTTCTTC
CDR3aa: CAWWGGSNEQFF

j_gene: TRBJ2-5
abundance: -
d_gene: TRBD2
v_gene: TRBV7-9
CDR3nt: TGTGCCAGCAGCTTAAGGCGGGAGGGCCCTGGAGAGACCCAGTACTTC
CDR3aa: CASSLRREGPGETQYF

j_gene: TRBJ2-1
abundance: -
d_gene: -
v_gene: TRBV10-1
CDR3nt: TGCGCCAGCAGTAGGGACTCTCTCGGTGAGCAGTTCTTC
CDR3aa: CASSRDSLGEQFF

j_gene: TRBJ2-7
abundance: few
d_gene: -
v_gene: TRBV30
CDR3nt: TGTGCCTGGGTCGGGCAGGGCTTCGGCGAGCAGTACTTC
CDR3aa: CAWVGQGFGEQYF

j_gene: TRBJ2-1
abundance: -
d_gene: -
v_gene: TRBV7-3
CDR3nt: TGTGCCAGCAGCTTAAGGGGGGACAATGAGCAGTTCTTC
CDR3aa: CASSLRGDNEQFF

j_gene: TRBJ2-1
abundance: -
d_gene: -
v_gene: TRBV12-5
CDR3nt: TGTGCTAGTGGTTTTGCCAGCTCCTACAATGAGCAGTTCTTC
CDR3aa: CASGFASSYNEQFF

j_gene: TRBJ2-7
abundance: -
d_gene: -
v_gene: TRBV15
CDR3nt: TGTGCCACCAGCAGAGGGGGCACCTACGAGCAGTACTTC
CDR3aa: CATSRGGTYEQYF

j_gene: TRBJ2-7
abundance: -
d_gene: -
v_gene: TRBV5-1
CDR3nt: TGCGCCAGCAGCTTGGCACAGGTGGACGAGCAGTACTTC
CDR3aa: CASSLAQVDEQYF

j_gene: TRBJ2-1
abundance: -
d_gene: -
v_gene: TRBV14
CDR3nt: TGTGCCAGCAGCCCCGGCGTACTAGTCCATGAGCAGTTCTTC
CDR3aa: CASSPGVLVHEQFF

j_gene: TRBJ2-7
abundance: -
d_gene: TRBD2
v_gene: TRBV19
CDR3nt: TGTGCCAGTCCGGGACTAGCGGCCTACGAGCAGTACTTC
CDR3aa: CASPGLAAYEQYF

j_gene: TRBJ1-2
abundance: few
d_gene: -
v_gene: TRBV6-1
CDR3nt: TGTGCCAGCAGTGAAGTCGGAGCGCATGGCTACACCTTC
CDR3aa: CASSEVGAHGYTF

j_gene: TRBJ1-2
abundance: -
d_gene: -
v_gene: TRBV30
CDR3nt: TGTGCCTGGAGTGCGACAGCATATGGCTACACCTTC
CDR3aa: CAWSATAYGYTF

j_gene: TRBJ1-1
abundance: -
d_gene: -
v_gene: TRBV25-1
CDR3nt: TGTGCCAGCAGTGAATGGGGCAGGCCCGACACTGAAGCTTTCTTT
CDR3aa: CASSEWGRPDTEAFF

j_gene: TRBJ2-1
abundance: -
d_gene: -
v_gene: TRBV5-1
CDR3nt: TGCGCCAGCAGCCCCCCAGGGTCCTACAATGAGCAGTTCTTC
CDR3aa: CASSPPGSYNEQFF

j_gene: TRBJ2-6
abundance: -
d_gene: -
v_gene: TRBV5-1
CDR3nt: TGCGCCAGTCAGGGGTTGGAGTCTGGGGCCAACGTCCTGACTTTC
CDR3aa: CASQGLESGANVLTF

j_gene: TRBJ2-3
abundance: -
d_gene: TRBD1
v_gene: TRBV5-1
CDR3nt: TGCGCCAGCAGCACGGCCGGACAGGGGACAGATACGCAGTATTTT
CDR3aa: CASSTAGQGTDTQYF

j_gene: TRBJ1-5
abundance: -
d_gene: -
v_gene: TRBV3-1/TRBV3-2
CDR3nt: TGTGCCAGCAGCTTTGGACAGTCGCGTTCGCCCCAGCATTTT
CDR3aa: CASSFGQSRSPQHF

j_gene: TRBJ1-1
abundance: medium-sized
d_gene: -
v_gene: TRBV9
CDR3nt: TGTGCCAGCAGCGTAGGGGTGGAGACTGAAGCTTTCTTT
CDR3aa: CASSVGVETEAFF

j_gene: TRBJ2-1
abundance: -
d_gene: TRBD2
v_gene: TRBV3-1/TRBV3-2
CDR3nt: TGTGCCAGCAGCCAAACTAGCGGGCCATACAATGAGCAGTTCTTC
CDR3aa: CASSQTSGPYNEQFF

j_gene: TRBJ1-4
abundance: -
d_gene: -
v_gene: TRBV2
CDR3nt: TGTGCCAGCAGTGAACGGGCGGCAGGGGCTAATGAAAAACTGTTTTTT
CDR3aa: CASSERAAGANEKLFF

j_gene: TRBJ2-2
abundance: -
d_gene: -
v_gene: TRBV5-1
CDR3nt: TGCGCCAGCAGCCTCTTCAGTGACACCGGGGAGCTGTTTTTT
CDR3aa: CASSLFSDTGELFF

j_gene: TRBJ1-5
abundance: few
d_gene: TRBD1
v_gene: TRBV3-1/TRBV3-2
CDR3nt: TGTGCCAGCAGCCCAACGACAGGGCCTAATCAGCCCCAGCATTTT
CDR3aa: CASSPTTGPNQPQHF

j_gene: TRBJ2-3
abundance: -
d_gene: -
v_gene: TRBV5-5
CDR3nt: TGTGCCAGCACGTCTGTCCCTCAGGTAGATACGCAGTATTTT
CDR3aa: CASTSVPQVDTQYF

j_gene: TRBJ2-3
abundance: -
d_gene: -
v_gene: TRBV19
CDR3nt: TGTGCCAGTACCCGCGGCGGGGTAGCCTTAGATACGCAGTATTTT
CDR3aa: CASTRGGVALDTQYF